These T cell receptor beta chains were read from a single sample in a study of blood T cell repertoires in COVID-19. The assay was immunoSEQ multiplex PCR, and TCRdb's table has in-frame clones only and misses some. This table has 150,000 to 200,000 clones, about 82% appearing once. The specimen sequenced was PBMCs or T cells enriched from blood (not recorded which). The receptors originated from a woman aged 25 to 45 who had recovered from COVID-19. Both conserved end residues are part of each CDR3. The D gene is left open where the match is weak. Rows give clone size only sometimes, using once, few, many, or a class for an expanded clone.

.	TRBV29-1	.	TRBJ1-2	TGCAGCGTTGAGACAGAAGACTATGGCTACACCTTC	CSVETEDYGYTF
few	TRBV25-1	.	TRBJ2-2	TGTGCCAGCAGTTCCGGGGTTGACACCGGGGAGCTGTTTTTT	CASSSGVDTGELFF
.	TRBV28	.	TRBJ2-7	TGTGCCAGCAGTTTTAGTGCTAACTTATACGAGCAGTACTTC	CASSFSANLYEQYF
.	TRBV27	TRBD1	TRBJ1-4	TGTGCCAGCAGTCTTCGGGGGACAGTATTGCCTAATGAAAAACTGTTTTTT	CASSLRGTVLPNEKLFF
.	TRBV13	.	TRBJ2-7	TGTGCCAACCCTACCAGGGGTCCTTGCGAGCAGTACTTC	CANPTRGPCEQYF
many	TRBV19	TRBD2	TRBJ2-3	TGTGCCAGTAGTTCGACACCCCTAGCGGGGAGAAGCACAGATACGCAGTATTTT	CASSSTPLAGRSTDTQYF
once	TRBV19	TRBD2	TRBJ2-1	TGTGCCAGTAGTATAGGTTCCCTAGCGGGAGCCAATGAGCAGTTCTTC	CASSIGSLAGANEQFF
.	TRBV6-5	.	TRBJ2-7	TGTGCCAGCGGAGAGCGGAGCTCCTACGAGCAGTACTTC	CASGERSSYEQYF
.	TRBV5-4	.	TRBJ1-2	TGTGCCAGCAGGATAGGGGGGGCTTTGGACTATGGCTACACCTTC	CASRIGGALDYGYTF
.	TRBV27	.	TRBJ1-2	TGTGCCAGCAGAGTCCCGGGGGGAGGCTACACCTTC	CASRVPGGGYTF
.	TRBV30	TRBD1	TRBJ1-6	TGTGCCTGGAGTGTACAGGGGTGGTCACCCCTCCACTTT	CAWSVQGWSPLHF
.	TRBV18	.	TRBJ2-2	TGTGCCAGCTCACCAGACGGAGCTAGTCCCGGGGAGCTGTTTTTT	CASSPDGASPGELFF
once	TRBV5-1	.	TRBJ2-2	TGCGCCAGCAGCGACCCGAACCCCCCTACTGCGGGGTCCAACACCGGGGAGCTGTTTTTT	CASSDPNPPTAGSNTGELFF
.	TRBV9	TRBD2	TRBJ2-1	TGTGCCAGCAGCCCCCGAAGCGGGAATCATGAGCAGTTCTTC	CASSPRSGNHEQFF
once	TRBV7-9	.	TRBJ2-1	TGTGCCAGCAGCCTGGGGGCGGGAGTCAGTAATGAGCAGTTCTTC	CASSLGAGVSNEQFF
.	TRBV5-5	.	TRBJ1-5	TGTGCCAGCAGCTTGTGGGCCAGTATGAATCAGCCCCAGCATTTT	CASSLWASMNQPQHF
.	TRBV7-8	TRBD1	TRBJ2-7	TGTGCCAGCGAGACAGGGGACGAGCAGTACTTC	CASETGDEQYF
.	TRBV28	.	TRBJ1-4	TGTGCCACGACCTCGACAGGCGGGTATAATGAAAAACTGTTTTTT	CATTSTGGYNEKLFF
.	TRBV7-7	.	TRBJ2-1	TGTGCCAGCAGCTTAGGGACACACAATGAGCAGTTCTTC	CASSLGTHNEQFF
.	TRBV5-1	TRBD1	TRBJ1-5	TGCGCCAGCAGCTTAGGACAGGGAGACAATCAGCCCCAGCATTTT	CASSLGQGDNQPQHF
.	TRBV19	TRBD2	TRBJ2-1	TGTGCCAGTAGTATAGATCCGGGACTAGCGGGAGGGCCTTTTCCCAATGAGCAGTTCTTC	CASSIDPGLAGGPFPNEQFF
.	TRBV6-5	TRBD2	TRBJ2-1	TGTGCCAGCAGTTACCGAGCGGGAGTTTCTGATGAGCAGTTCTTC	CASSYRAGVSDEQFF
few	TRBV7-3	.	TRBJ2-2	TGTGCCAGCAGTCCCCCAGGGGAGCGAGGCACCGGGGAGCTGTTTTTT	CASSPPGERGTGELFF
.	TRBV3-1/TRBV3-2	.	TRBJ2-7	TGTGCCAGCAGCCTCAGACGGACTCCCAGCTCCTACGAGCAGTACTTC	CASSLRRTPSSYEQYF
.	TRBV10-2	TRBD2	TRBJ2-3	TGCGCCAGCACCGGGACTAGCGGGGCAGATACGCAGTATTTT	CASTGTSGADTQYF
.	TRBV7-9	.	TRBJ1-2	TGTGCCAGCAGCTTAACGGGGGGCTACACCTTC	CASSLTGGYTF